One sample yielded the 17 T cell receptor beta chains listed below, sequenced in a study of blood T cell repertoires in COVID-19 (dated by TCRdb to 2018 to 2021). Libraries came from the immunoSEQ multiplex PCR assay. TCRdb holds this immuneACCESS table with in-frame rearrangements only. Some clones are missing; in checked studies, unresolved V genes explain under half, and the rest has no known cause. The sample data list 25,000 to 30,000 clones, and about 94% of these were observed just once. Of the sample, under 4.5% is held by the ten largest clones. Specimen: peripheral blood. All receptors derive from a human donor with active COVID-19. The donor label of this sample is uncertain.

The chain links TRBV24-1 to TRBJ2-2; D unresolved. V shed 5 bases and J shed 1 base, with 10 bases lying between them. Germline V gives CDR1 KGHDR, CDR2 SFDVKD. The CDR3 runs to 15 residues. CDR3 sequence (DNA): TGTGCCACCAGTGCGGTCGGTGGGAACACCGGGGAGCTGTTTTTT. Protein sequence: CATSAVGGNTGELFF.

In DNA, the CDR3 is TGTGCCAGCAGCTCAACAGGGACAAACCCGAACACTGAAGCTTTCTTT. It codes for CASSSTGTNPNTEAFF. V and J are TRBV7-9 and TRBJ1-1; possibly TRBD1 for D (6 bases). V was cut by 4 bases and J by 1 base, with 16 bases left in between. Per the germline V gene, CDR1 is SEHNR and CDR2 is FQNEAQ (reference sequence). CDR3 length: 16 residues.

Comment on this clone: Germline and junction disagree at one end, which may indicate a read error. The chain couples TRBV2 to TRBJ2-3; D possibly corresponds to TRBD1 (5 bases). Germline CDR1 is SNHLY and CDR2 is FYNNEI. The CDR3 loop spans 14 amino acids. The chain's CDR3 is CASREGASTDTQYF. DNA of the CDR3: TGTGCCAGCAGAGAAGGGGCCAGCACAGATACGCAGTATTTT.

V and J are TRBV2 and TRBJ2-1; D remains unclear. The V gene's germline CDR1 is SNHLY and CDR2 FYNNEI. Trimming removed 5 bases at V and 0 bases at J, with 11 bases between. This CDR3 contains 15 residues. The CDR3, as DNA: TGTGCCAGCAGTCCCCGGAGAAGCTCCTACAATGAGCAGTTCTTC. Encoded protein: CASSPRRSSYNEQFF.

The gene calls are TRBV6-2 or TRBV6-3 and TRBJ1-5; 11 bases are shared with TRBD1. Germline lookup yields CDR1 MNHEY and CDR2 SVGEGT. Unmatched junction bases numbered 14, after V lost 5 bases and J lost 8 bases. The CDR3 contains 17 residues. CDR3 in amino acids: CASSGFAGQGVEKPQHF. In DNA form, the CDR3 reads TGTGCCAGCAGTGGTTTCGCGGGACAGGGGGTGGAGAAGCCCCAGCATTTT.

The chain uses TRBV24-1 and TRBJ2-1; D may be TRBD2 (6 bases). The ends were cut back, 5 bases at V and 15 bases at J, with 19 bases in the middle. The CDR3 has 13 amino acids. Looked up from germline, CDR1 is KGHDR and CDR2 is SFDVKD. The CDR3: CATSVVSRDSWFF. The CDR3 bases are TGTGCCACCAGTGTCGTATCAAGGGACTCTTGGTTCTTC.

V and J are TRBV2 and TRBJ1-2; possibly TRBD1 for D (5 bases). Trimming took 8 bases from V and 0 from J, leaving 10 bases between them. The CDR3 spans 13 residues. Per the germline V gene, CDR1 is SNHLY and CDR2 is FYNNEI. This CDR3 is CASEAGTNYGYTF. Written as DNA, the CDR3 is TGTGCCAGCGAGGCAGGGACTAACTATGGCTACACCTTC. Based on the CDR3 plus reference TRBV2 and TRBJ1-2, the full variable domain is EPEVTQTPSHQVTQMGQEVILRCVPISNHLYFYWYRQILGQKVEFLVSFYNNEISEKSEIFDDQFSVERPDGSNFTLKIRSTKLEDSAMYFCASEAGTNYGYTFGSGTRLTVV.

The chain recombines TRBV5-1 with TRBJ1-3; D perhaps matches TRBD1 (5 bases). CDR1 and CDR2 from the germline V gene are SGHRS and YFSETQ. Trimming left V 4 bases short and J 2 bases short, with 13 bases between. There are 15 residues in the CDR3. For the CDR3, the DNA is TGCGCCAGCAGCCCCCCTGGGGGGACTGGAAACACCATATATTTT. Translating it yields CASSPPGGTGNTIYF.

CDR3 amino acids: CASSPRLAGGGADTQYF. The CDR3, as DNA: TGTGCCAGCAGCCCGCGACTAGCGGGGGGCGGGGCAGATACGCAGTATTTT. The chain joins TRBV7-2 to TRBJ2-3, with 13 bases fitting TRBD2. This CDR3 spans 17 amino acids. CDR1 and CDR2 from the germline V gene are SGHTA and FQGNSA. V was pared by 5 bases and J by 4 bases, with 9 bases of the junction left unmatched.

The chain uses TRBV4-3 and TRBJ2-1, with D possibly TRBD2 on 7 matching bases. Trimming pared 0 bases from V and 4 bases from J, leaving 16 bases between. CDR3 length equals 17 residues. Germline-derived CDR1 and CDR2 are LGHNA and YSLEER. The CDR3 loop reads CASSQDSPGGPYNEQFF. The CDR3 coding sequence is TGCGCCAGCAGCCAAGATTCCCCGGGGGGCCCTTACAATGAGCAGTTCTTC.

V gene TRBV9 combines with J gene TRBJ2-7; D might be TRBD1 (6 bases). This CDR3 has 16 residues. Germline lookup yields CDR1 SGDLS and CDR2 YYNGEE. V was shortened by 3 bases and J by 4 bases, with 20 bases between the two germline ends. For the CDR3, the DNA is TGTGCCAGCAGCGGATATCTACAGGGTGGGCCTTACGAGCAGTACTTC. It yields the protein CASSGYLQGGPYEQYF.

This sequence joins TRBV3-1 (or the pseudogene TRBV3-2) and TRBJ2-2, with D possibly being TRBD1 (6 bases). Germline CDR1 is LGHDT and CDR2 is YNNKEL (reference sequence). The CDR3 extends over 15 amino acids. V gave up 3 bases and J gave up 0 bases, with 8 bases separating them. CDR3 protein: CASSHRDTNTGELFF. The DNA for the CDR3 is TGTGCCAGCAGCCACAGGGACACGAACACCGGGGAGCTGTTTTTT.

This sequence joins TRBV5-4 and TRBJ2-3, with D tentatively TRBD2 (5 bases). Trimming pared 4 bases from V and 3 bases from J, leaving 18 bases between. This CDR3 is 16 amino acids long. Germline CDR1 reads SGHNT; CDR2 reads YYREEE (reference sequence). The CDR3 protein is CASSPLPGYGTDTQYF. CDR3 DNA sequence: TGTGCCAGCAGCCCCCTCCCGGGGTACGGGACAGATACGCAGTATTTT. Using reference TRBV5-4 and TRBJ2-3 for the parts outside the CDR3, the full variable domain is ETGVTQSPTHLIKTRGQQVTLRCSSQSGHNTVSWYQQALGQGPQFIFQYYREEENGRGNFPPRFSGLQFPNYSSELNVNALELDDSALYLCASSPLPGYGTDTQYFGPGTRLTVL.

The chain's CDR3 is CAISDKTGYGYTF. As DNA, the CDR3 is TGTGCCATCAGTGACAAAACAGGGTATGGCTACACCTTC. J is TRBJ1-2 and V is TRBV10-3, with D possibly matching TRBD1 (6 bases). Germline V CDR1 and CDR2: ENHRY, SYGVKD. CDR3 length: 13 amino acids. With 3 bases removed from V and 5 bases from J, the gap between germline ends came to 10 bases.

J is TRBJ2-5 and V is TRBV6-1; 13 bases match TRBD2. The CDR3 loop spans 15 amino acids. Germline CDR1 MNHNS, CDR2 SASEGT. V shed 2 bases and J 5 bases; nucleotides not matched to a gene: 2. The CDR3 nucleotides read TGTGCCAGCAGTGAATCGGGACTAGCGGGGGAGACCCAGTACTTC. Residues: CASSESGLAGETQYF.

The chain employs TRBV3-1 (or the pseudogene TRBV3-2) and TRBJ1-4, with D perhaps TRBD1 (6 bases). The CDR3 contains 16 residues. V was shortened by 0 bases and J by 8 bases, with 16 bases between the two germline ends. The germline gives CDR1 LGHDT, CDR2 YNNKEL (reference sequence). CDR3 coding DNA: TGTGCCAGCAGCCAAGATTGGGGGCGTCGGGTCGAAAAACTGTTTTTT. Translated: CASSQDWGRRVEKLFF.

This chain joins TRBV19 and TRBJ1-4; TRBD1 matches at 10 bases. Germline CDR1 is LNHDA and CDR2 is SQIVND (reference sequence). With V trimmed by 11 bases and J by 5 bases, 14 bases remained unmatched. The CDR3 covers 16 residues. CDR3 bases: TGTGCCGCGAGGTCCGGGACAGGGGTTGGGAATGAAAAACTGTTTTTT. It specifies CAARSGTGVGNEKLFF.